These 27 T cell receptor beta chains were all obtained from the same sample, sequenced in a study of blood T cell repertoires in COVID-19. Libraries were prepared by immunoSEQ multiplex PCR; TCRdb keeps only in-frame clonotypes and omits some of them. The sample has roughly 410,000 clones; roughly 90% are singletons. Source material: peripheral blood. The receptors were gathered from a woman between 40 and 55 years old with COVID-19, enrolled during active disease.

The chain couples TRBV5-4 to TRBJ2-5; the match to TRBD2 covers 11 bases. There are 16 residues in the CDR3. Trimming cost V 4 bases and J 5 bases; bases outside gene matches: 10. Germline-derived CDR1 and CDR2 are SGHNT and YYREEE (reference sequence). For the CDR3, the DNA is TGTGCCAGCAGCCCTACATCTAGCGGGGGGTTGGAGACCCAGTACTTC. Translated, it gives CASSPTSSGGLETQYF.

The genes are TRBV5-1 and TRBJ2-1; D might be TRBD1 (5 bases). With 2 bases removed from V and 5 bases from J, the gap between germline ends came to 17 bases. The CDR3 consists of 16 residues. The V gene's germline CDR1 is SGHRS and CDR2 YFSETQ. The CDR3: CASSLGEPEANNEQFF. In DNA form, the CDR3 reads TGCGCCAGCAGCTTAGGGGAACCAGAAGCCAACAATGAGCAGTTCTTC.

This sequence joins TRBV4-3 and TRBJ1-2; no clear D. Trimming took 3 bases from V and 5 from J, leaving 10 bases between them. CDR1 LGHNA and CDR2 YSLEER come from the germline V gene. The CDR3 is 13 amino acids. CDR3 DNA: TGCGCCAGCAGCCAGCGGGGATATTATGGCTACACCTTC. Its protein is CASSQRGYYGYTF.

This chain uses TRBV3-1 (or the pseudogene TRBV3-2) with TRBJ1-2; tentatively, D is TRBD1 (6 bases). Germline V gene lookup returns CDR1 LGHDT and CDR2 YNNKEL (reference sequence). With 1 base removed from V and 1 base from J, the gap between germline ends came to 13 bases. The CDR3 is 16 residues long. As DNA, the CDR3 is TGTGCCAGCAGCCAAGGAACGATCAGGGGTAACTATGGCTACACCTTC. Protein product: CASSQGTIRGNYGYTF.

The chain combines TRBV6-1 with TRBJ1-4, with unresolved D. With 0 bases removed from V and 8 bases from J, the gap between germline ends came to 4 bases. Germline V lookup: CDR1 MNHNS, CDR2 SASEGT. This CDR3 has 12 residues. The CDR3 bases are TGTGCCAGCAGTGAAGCGCAGGAAAAACTGTTTTTT. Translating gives CASSEAQEKLFF.

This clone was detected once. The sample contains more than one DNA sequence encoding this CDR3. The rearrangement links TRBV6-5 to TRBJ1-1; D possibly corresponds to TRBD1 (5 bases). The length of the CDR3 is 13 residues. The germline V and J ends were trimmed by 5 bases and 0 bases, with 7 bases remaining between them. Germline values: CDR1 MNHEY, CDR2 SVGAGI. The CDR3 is CASSTTVNTEAFF. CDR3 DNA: TGTGCCAGCAGTACGACAGTGAACACTGAAGCTTTCTTT.

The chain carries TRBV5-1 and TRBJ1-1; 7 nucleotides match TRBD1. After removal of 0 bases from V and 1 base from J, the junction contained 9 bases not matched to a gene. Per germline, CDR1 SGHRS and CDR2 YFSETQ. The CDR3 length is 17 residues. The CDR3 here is CASSLGTGRRKNTEAFF. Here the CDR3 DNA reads TGCGCCAGCAGCTTGGGGACAGGTAGGCGGAAGAACACTGAAGCTTTCTTT.

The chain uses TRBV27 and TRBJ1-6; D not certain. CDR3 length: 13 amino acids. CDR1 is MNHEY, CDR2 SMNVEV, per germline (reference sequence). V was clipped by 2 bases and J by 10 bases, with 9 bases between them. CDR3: CASSLGLRSPLHF. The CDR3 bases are TGTGCCAGCAGTTTAGGGTTGCGGTCACCCCTCCACTTT.

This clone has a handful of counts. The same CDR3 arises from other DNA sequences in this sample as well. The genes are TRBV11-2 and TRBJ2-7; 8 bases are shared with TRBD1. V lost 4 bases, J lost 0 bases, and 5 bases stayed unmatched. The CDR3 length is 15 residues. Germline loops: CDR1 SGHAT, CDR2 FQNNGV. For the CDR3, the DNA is TGTGCCAGCAGCTCGACAGGGGTGGTCTCCTACGAGCAGTACTTC. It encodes CASSSTGVVSYEQYF.

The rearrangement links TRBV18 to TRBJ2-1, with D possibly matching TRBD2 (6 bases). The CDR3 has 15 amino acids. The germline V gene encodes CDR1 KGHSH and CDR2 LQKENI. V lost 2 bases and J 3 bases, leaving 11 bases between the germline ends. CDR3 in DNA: TGTGCCAGCTCACCATACGGAGGGTACTACAATGAGCAGTTCTTC. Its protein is CASSPYGGYYNEQFF.

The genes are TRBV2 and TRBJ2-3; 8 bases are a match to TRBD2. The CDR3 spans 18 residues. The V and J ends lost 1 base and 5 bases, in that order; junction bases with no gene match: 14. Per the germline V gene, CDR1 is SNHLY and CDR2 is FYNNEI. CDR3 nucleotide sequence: TGTGCCAGCAGTGAAGAGGGGGGTGGGACTAGAAGGTTAGATACGCAGTATTTT. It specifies CASSEEGGGTRRLDTQYF.

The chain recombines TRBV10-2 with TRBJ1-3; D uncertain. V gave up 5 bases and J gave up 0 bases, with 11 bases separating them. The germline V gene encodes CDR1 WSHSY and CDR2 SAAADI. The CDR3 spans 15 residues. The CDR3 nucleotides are TGCGCCAGCAGTAGTGCAGTTTACTCTGGAAACACCATATATTTT. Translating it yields CASSSAVYSGNTIYF.

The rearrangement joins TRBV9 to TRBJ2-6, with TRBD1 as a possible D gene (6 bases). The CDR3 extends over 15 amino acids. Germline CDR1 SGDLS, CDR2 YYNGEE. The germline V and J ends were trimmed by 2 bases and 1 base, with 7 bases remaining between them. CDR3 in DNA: TGTGCCAGCAGCGTTACAGGGTCTGGGGCCAACGTCCTGACTTTC. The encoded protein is CASSVTGSGANVLTF.

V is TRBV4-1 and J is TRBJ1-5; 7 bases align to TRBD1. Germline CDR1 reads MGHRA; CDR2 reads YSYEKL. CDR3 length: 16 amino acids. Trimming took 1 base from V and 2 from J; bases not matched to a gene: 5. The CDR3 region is CASSQVGGTGNQPQHF. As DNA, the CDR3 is TGCGCCAGCAGCCAAGTAGGGGGCACGGGCAATCAGCCCCAGCATTTT.

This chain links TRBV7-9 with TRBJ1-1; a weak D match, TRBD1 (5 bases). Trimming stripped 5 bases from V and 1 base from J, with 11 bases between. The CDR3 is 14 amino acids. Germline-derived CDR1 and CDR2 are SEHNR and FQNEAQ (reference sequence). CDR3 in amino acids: CASSPQATNTEAFF. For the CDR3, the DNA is TGTGCCAGCAGCCCACAGGCTACGAACACTGAAGCTTTCTTT.

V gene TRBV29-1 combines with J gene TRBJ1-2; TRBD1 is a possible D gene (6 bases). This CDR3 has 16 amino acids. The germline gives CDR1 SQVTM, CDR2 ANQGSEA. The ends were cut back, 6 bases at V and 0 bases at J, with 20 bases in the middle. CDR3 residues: CSVPLMYWTANYGYTF. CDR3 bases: TGCAGCGTCCCCTTGATGTACTGGACAGCTAACTATGGCTACACCTTC.

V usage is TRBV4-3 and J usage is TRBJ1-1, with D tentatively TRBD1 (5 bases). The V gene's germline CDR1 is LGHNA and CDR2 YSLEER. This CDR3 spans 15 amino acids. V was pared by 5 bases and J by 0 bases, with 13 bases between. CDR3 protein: CASSYTGQVNTEAFF. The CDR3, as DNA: TGCGCCAGCAGCTATACAGGACAAGTGAACACTGAAGCTTTCTTT.

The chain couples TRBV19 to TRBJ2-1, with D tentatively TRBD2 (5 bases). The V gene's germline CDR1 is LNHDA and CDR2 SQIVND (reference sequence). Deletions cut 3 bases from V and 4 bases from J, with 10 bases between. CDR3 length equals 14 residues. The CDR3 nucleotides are TGTGCCAGTAGTATTGATAGCGAGTACAATGAGCAGTTCTTC. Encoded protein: CASSIDSEYNEQFF.

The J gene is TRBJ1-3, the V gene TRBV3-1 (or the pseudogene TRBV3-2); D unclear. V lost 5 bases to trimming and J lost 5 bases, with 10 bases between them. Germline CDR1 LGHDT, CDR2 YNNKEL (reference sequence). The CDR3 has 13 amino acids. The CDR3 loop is CASSEGRRNTIYF. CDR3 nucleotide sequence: TGTGCCAGCAGCGAGGGAAGGCGAAACACCATATATTTT.

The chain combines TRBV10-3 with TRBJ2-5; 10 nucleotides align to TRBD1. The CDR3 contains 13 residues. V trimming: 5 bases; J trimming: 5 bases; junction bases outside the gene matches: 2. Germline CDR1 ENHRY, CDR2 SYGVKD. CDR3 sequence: CAISMGQGETQYF. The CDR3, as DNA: TGTGCCATCAGTATGGGACAGGGGGAGACCCAGTACTTC.

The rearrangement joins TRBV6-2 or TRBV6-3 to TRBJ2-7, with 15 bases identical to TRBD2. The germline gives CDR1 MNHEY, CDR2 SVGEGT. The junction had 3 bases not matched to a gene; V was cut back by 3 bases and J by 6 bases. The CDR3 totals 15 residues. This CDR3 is CASSYGLAGGSEQYF. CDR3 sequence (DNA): TGTGCCAGCAGTTATGGACTAGCGGGAGGGAGCGAGCAGTACTTC.

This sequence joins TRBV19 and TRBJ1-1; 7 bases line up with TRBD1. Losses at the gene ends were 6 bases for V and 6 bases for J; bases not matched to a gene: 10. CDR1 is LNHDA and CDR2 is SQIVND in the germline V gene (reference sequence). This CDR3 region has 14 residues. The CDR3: CASSDGQVMAEAFF. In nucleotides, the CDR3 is TGTGCCAGTAGCGATGGACAGGTCATGGCTGAAGCTTTCTTT.

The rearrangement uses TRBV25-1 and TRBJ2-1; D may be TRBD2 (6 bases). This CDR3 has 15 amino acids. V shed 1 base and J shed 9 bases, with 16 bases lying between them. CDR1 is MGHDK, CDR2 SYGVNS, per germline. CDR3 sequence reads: CASSESGGAWLEQFF. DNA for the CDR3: TGTGCCAGCAGTGAATCCGGCGGGGCGTGGCTTGAGCAGTTCTTC.

CDR3 amino acids: CASSDPSRTGANYGYTF. CDR3 in DNA: TGTGCCAGCAGTGACCCTTCGAGGACAGGGGCTAACTATGGCTACACCTTC. The rearrangement links TRBV6-1 to TRBJ1-2; 9 nucleotides align to TRBD1. This CDR3 is 17 amino acids long. In germline, CDR1 is MNHNS, CDR2 SASEGT. Losses at the gene ends were 3 bases for V and 0 bases for J; bases not matched to a gene: 8.

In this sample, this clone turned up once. Written as DNA, the CDR3 is TGTGCCAGCAGCCCTAGCGGGGTCTACGAGCAGTACTTC. As protein: CASSPSGVYEQYF. The gene calls are TRBV13 and TRBJ2-7; 9 nucleotides agree with TRBD2. The CDR3 has 13 amino acids. CDR1 is PRHDT, CDR2 FYEKMQ, per germline (reference sequence). Losses at the gene ends were 5 bases for V and 3 bases for J; bases not matched to a gene: 2.

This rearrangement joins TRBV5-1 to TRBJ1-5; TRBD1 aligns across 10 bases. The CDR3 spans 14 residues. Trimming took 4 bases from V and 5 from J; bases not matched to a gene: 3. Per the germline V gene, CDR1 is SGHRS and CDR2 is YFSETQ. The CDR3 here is CASSVGQGDQPQHF. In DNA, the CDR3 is TGCGCCAGCAGCGTCGGACAGGGGGATCAGCCCCAGCATTTT.

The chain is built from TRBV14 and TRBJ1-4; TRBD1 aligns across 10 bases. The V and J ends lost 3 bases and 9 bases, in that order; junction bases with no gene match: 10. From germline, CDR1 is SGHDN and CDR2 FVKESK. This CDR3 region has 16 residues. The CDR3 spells CASSQGQGTGVQKLFF. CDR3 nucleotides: TGTGCCAGCAGCCAGGGTCAAGGGACAGGGGTGCAAAAACTGTTTTTT.